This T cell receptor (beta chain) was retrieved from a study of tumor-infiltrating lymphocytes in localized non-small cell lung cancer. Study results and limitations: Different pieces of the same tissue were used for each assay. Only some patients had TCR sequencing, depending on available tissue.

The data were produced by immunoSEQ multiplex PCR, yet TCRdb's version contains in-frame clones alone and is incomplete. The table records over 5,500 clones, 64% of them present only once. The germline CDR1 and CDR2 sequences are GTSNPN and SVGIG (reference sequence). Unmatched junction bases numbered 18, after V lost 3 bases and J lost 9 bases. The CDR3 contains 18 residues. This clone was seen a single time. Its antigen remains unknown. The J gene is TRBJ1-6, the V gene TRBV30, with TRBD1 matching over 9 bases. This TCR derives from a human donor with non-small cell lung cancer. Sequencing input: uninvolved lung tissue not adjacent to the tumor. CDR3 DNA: TGTGCCTGGAGCTCCGGGACAGGGCAACCAACTGGTAGTTCACCCCTCCACTTT. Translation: CAWSSGTGQPTGSSPLHF.